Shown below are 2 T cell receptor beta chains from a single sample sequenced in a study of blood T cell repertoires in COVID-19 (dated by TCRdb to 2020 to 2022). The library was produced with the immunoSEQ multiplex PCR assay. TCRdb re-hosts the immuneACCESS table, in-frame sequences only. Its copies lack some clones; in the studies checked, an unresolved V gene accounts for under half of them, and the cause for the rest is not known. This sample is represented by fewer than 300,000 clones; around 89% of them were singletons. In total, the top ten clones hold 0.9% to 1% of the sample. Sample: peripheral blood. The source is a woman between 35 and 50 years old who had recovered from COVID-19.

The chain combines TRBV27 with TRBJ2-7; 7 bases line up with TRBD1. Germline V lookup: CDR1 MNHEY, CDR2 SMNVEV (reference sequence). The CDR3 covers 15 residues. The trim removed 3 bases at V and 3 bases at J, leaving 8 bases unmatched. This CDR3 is CASSLGLAGGYEQYV. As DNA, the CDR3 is TGTGCCAGCAGTTTGGGCTTGGCAGGGGGCTACGAGCAGTACGTC.

Written as DNA, the CDR3 is TGCGCCAGCAGCCCTAGCGGCCCTAGCACAGATACGCAGTATTTT. Residues: CASSPSGPSTDTQYF. The J gene is TRBJ2-3, the V gene TRBV5-1; 7 bases line up with TRBD2. Per the germline V gene, CDR1 is SGHRS and CDR2 is YFSETQ. This CDR3 has 15 amino acids. V trimming: 4 bases; J trimming: 0 bases; junction bases outside the gene matches: 5.